This T cell receptor (beta chain) was recorded in a study of cytomegalovirus exposure and HLA in healthy donors (dated by TCRdb to about 2017). Study-level background: A later analysis indicated that the 130 or so validation repertoires were generated on the platform also employed for the approximately 700 repertoires of the first cohort. The aim of the study was to test whether cataloging public T cell receptors could identify signatures of past pathogen exposure. To predict cytomegalovirus infection status, the study brought together high-throughput TCR immunosequencing, statistical association of individual TCRs with disease status, and machine learning. In addition to the first cohort of roughly 670 subjects, a separate validation cohort of 130 or so different subjects was used.

Study-wide findings and limitations: The authors suggested that the approach could potentially be generalized to other disease states and immunological phenotypes. Most TCR sequences were seen in very few donors, while some public TCRs were found in many individuals. In a later analysis, TCRs clustered in the first cohort were found to also tend to co-occur in the roughly 120 validation repertoires, with about 94% of cluster scores above 0. In vitro tests confirmed that three of the cytomegalovirus-associated TCR beta chains recognize cytomegalovirus antigens. A later analysis had no HLA typing for the validation cohort, so co-occurrence there was scored across all 120 repertoires. Cytomegalovirus status was reported to be diagnosed by the classifier with high specificity and sensitivity in both the original and validation cohorts. The study listed approximately 150 TCR beta chains as associated with cytomegalovirus.

The donors were included in the validation cohort of 120 subjects, a group kept apart from the approximately 650-subject first cohort. Including the terminal cysteine and phenylalanine, the CDR3 comprises 17 residues. The read is trimmed to its CDR3 DNA, 51 bases read in frame from base 1. The CDR1 and CDR2 encoded by the germline V gene (reference sequence) are SGHNT and YYREEE. The germline ends are 18 bases apart after V is trimmed by 2 bases and J by 2 bases. Preparation of the library involved the immunoSEQ multiplex PCR assay. Per the authors' processing: A statistical classification framework was built to diagnose cytomegalovirus status from the catalog of TCR beta chain sequences. In TCRdb, the immuneACCESS table is reduced to in-frame sequences with V and J assigned. These tables do not hold every clone; where another copy was compared, an unresolved V gene accounts for under half, and the others remain unexplained. V, J and clone size are taken as reported in that table, and D and trimming were inferred from the DNA itself. The sample table contains tens of thousands of clones; only one count was recorded for approximately 94% of them. The leading ten clones occupy around 3.5% of the sample.

On this clone: Its cognate antigen has yet to be identified. No much larger clone is present one base from it, and per-base qualities are unavailable.

The receptor chain draws on TRBV5-4 and TRBJ2-3; the best D guess is TRBD2, with 6 bases matching. The source material was PBMCs. The origin of this receptor is a woman younger than 35 in good health and CMV-seropositive. The CDR3: CASSFGAPAGPTDTQYF. Read as DNA, the sequence is TGTGCCAGCAGCTTTGGGGCTCCGGCGGGACCCACAGATACGCAGTATTTT.